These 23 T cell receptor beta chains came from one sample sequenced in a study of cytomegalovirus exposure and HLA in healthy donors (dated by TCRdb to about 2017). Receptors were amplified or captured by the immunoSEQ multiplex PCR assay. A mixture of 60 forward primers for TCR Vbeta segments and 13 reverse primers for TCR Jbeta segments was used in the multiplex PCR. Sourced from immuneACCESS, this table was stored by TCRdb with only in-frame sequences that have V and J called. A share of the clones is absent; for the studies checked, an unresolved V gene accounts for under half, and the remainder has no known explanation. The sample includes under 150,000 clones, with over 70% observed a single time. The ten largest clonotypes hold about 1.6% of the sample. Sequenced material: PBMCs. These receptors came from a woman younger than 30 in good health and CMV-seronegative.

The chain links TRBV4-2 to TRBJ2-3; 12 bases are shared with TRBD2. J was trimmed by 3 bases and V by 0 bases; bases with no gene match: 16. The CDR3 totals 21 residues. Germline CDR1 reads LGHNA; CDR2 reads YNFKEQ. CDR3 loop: CASSQDDPVASGRAETDTQYF. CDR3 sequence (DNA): TGTGCCAGCAGCCAAGATGATCCGGTGGCTAGCGGGAGGGCGGAGACAGATACGCAGTATTTT.

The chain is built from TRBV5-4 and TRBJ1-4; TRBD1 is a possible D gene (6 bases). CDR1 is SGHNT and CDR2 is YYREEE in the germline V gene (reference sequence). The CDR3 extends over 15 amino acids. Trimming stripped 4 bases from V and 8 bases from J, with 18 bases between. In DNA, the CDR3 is TGTGCCAGCAGCACGGGAGGGGGAGGCCTAGAAAAACTGTTTTTT. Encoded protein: CASSTGGGGLEKLFF.

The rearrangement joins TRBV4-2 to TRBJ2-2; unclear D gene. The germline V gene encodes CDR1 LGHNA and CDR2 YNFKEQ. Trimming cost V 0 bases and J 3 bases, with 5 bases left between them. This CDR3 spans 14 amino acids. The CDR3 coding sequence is TGTGCCAGCAGCCAAGATTCCGACACCGGGGAGCTGTTTTTT. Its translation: CASSQDSDTGELFF.

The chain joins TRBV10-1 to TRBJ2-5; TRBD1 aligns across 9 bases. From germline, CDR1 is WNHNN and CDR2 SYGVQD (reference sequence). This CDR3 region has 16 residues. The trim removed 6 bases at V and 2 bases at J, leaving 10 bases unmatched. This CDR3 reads CASSDTGTGSQETQYF. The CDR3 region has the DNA TGCGCCAGCAGCGACACCGGGACAGGGTCTCAAGAGACCCAGTACTTC.

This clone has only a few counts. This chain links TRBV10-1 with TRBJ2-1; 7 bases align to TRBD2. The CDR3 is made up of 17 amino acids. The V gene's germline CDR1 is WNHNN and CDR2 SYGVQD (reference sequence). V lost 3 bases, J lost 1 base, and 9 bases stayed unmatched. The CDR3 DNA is TGCGCCAGCAGTGATGGGGGTAGCGGGTCTTCCTACAATGAGCAGTTCTTC. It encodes CASSDGGSGSSYNEQFF.

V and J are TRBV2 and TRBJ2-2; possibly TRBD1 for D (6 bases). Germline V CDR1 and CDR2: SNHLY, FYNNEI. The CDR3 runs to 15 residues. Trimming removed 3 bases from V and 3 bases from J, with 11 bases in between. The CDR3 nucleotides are TGTGCCAGCAGTGATCCAGGGGTGGACACCGGGGAGCTGTTTTTT. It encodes CASSDPGVDTGELFF.

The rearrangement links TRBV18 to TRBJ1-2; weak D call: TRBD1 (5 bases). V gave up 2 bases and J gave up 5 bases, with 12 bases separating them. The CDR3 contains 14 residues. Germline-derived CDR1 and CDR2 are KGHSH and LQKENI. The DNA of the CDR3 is TGTGCCAGCTCACCAAAGGAGACAGCTTATGGCTACACCTTC. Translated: CASSPKETAYGYTF.

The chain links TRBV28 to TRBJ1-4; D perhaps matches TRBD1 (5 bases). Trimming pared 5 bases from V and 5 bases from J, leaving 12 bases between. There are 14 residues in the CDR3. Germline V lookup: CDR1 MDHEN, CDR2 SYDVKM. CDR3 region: CASSQTVFNEKLFF. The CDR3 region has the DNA TGTGCCAGCAGTCAGACAGTCTTCAATGAAAAACTGTTTTTT.

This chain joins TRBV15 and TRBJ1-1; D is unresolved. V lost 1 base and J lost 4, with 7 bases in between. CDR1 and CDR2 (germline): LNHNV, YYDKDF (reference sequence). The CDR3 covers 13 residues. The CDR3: CATSRGRLTEAFF. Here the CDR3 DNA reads TGTGCCACCAGCAGAGGGCGGCTCACTGAAGCTTTCTTT.

The CDR3 reads CSSRGDRGQETQYF. In DNA, the CDR3 is TGCAGCTCTCGGGGGGACAGGGGGCAAGAGACCCAGTACTTC. V gene TRBV29-1 combines with J gene TRBJ2-5, with 11 bases aligning to TRBD1. V dropped 8 bases and J dropped 2; count of bases not matched to a gene: 7. The germline CDR1 and CDR2 sequences are SQVTM and ANQGSEA. The CDR3 sequence is 14 residues long.

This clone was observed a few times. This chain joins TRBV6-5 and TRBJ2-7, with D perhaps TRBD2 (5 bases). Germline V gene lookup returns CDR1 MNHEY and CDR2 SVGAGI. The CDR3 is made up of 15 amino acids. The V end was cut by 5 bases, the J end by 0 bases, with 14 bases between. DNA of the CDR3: TGTGCCAGCAGTACCTCCGGGGAGAGCTCCTACGAGCAGTACTTC. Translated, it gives CASSTSGESSYEQYF.

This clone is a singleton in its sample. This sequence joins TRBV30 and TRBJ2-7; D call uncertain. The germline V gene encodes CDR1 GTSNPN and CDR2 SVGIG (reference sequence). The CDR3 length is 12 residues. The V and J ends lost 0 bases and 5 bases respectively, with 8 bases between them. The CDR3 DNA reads TGTGCCTGGAGTGTCCTCCCGGACGAGCAGTACTTC. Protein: CAWSVLPDEQYF.

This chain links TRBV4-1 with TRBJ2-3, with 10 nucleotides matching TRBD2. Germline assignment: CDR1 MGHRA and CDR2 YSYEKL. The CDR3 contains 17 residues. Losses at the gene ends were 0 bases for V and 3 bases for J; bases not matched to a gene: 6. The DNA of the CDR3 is TGCGCCAGCAGCCAAGATCAAACTAGCGGGATTACAGATACGCAGTATTTT. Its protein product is CASSQDQTSGITDTQYF.

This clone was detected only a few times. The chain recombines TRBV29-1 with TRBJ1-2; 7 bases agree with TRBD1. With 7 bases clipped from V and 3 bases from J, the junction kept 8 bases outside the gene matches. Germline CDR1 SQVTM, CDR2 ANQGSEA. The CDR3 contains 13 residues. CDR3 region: CSAPTGKDYGYTF. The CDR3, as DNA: TGCAGCGCCCCGACAGGGAAAGACTATGGCTACACCTTC.

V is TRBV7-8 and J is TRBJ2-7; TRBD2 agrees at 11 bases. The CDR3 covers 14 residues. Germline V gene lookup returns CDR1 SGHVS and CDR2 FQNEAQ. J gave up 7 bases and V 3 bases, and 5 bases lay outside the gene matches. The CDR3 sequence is CASSLGLAVGEQYF. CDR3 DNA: TGTGCCAGCAGCTTGGGACTAGCGGTGGGAGAGCAGTACTTC.

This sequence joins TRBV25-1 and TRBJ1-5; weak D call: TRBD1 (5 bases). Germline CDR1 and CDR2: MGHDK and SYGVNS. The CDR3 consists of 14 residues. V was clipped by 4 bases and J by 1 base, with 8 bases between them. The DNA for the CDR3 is TGTGCCAGCAGTGTAGGGGCGAGCAATCAGCCCCAGCATTTT. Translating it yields CASSVGASNQPQHF. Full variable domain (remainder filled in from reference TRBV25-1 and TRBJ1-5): EADIYQTPRYLVIGTGKKITLECSQTMGHDKMYWYQQDPGMELHLIHYSYGVNSTEKGDLSSESTVSRIRTEHFPLTLESARPSHTSQYLCASSVGASNQPQHFGDGTRLSIL.

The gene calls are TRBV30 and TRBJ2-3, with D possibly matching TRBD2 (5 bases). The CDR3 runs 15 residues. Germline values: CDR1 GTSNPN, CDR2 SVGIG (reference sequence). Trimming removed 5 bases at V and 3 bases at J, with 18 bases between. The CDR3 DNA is TGTGCCTGGGACCAGCGGACGCTTAGGACAGATACGCAGTATTTT. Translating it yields CAWDQRTLRTDTQYF.

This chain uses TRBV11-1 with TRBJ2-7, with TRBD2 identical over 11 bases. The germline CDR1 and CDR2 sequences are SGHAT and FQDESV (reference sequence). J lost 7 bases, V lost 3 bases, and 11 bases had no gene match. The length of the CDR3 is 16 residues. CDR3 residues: CASSFLPLAGAGEQYF. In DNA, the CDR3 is TGTGCCAGCAGCTTTCTCCCACTAGCGGGAGCGGGAGAGCAGTACTTC.

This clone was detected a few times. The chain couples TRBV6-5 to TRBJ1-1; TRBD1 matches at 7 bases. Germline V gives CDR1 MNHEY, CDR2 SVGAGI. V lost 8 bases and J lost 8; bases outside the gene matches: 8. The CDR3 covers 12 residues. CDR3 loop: CASQGLQGEAFF. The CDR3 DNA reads TGTGCCAGCCAGGGCCTACAGGGGGAAGCTTTCTTT.

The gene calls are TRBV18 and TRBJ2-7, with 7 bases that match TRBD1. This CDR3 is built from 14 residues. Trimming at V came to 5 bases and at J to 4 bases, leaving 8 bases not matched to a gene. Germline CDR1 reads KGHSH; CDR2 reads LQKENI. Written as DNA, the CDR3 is TGTGCCAGCTCAAGTCCGGGACAGAAGTACGAGCAGTACTTC. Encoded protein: CASSSPGQKYEQYF.

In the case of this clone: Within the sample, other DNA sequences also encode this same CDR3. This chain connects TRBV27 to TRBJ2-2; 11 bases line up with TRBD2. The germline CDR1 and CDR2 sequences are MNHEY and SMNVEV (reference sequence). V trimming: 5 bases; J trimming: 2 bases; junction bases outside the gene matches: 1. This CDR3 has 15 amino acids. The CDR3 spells CASSLAGGNTGELFF. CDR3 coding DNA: TGTGCCAGCAGTCTAGCGGGAGGAAACACCGGGGAGCTGTTTTTT.

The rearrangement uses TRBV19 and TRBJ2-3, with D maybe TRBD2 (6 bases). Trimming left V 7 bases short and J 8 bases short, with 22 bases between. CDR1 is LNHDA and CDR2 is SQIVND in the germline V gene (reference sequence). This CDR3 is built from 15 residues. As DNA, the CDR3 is TGTGCCAGTAATCCCTCGGGACTCTTTTTTCCTACGCAGTATTTT. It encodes CASNPSGLFFPTQYF.

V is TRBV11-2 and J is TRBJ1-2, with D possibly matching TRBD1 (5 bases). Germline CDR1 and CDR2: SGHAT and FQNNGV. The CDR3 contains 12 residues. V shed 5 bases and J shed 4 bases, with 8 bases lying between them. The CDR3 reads CASSDRAYGYTF. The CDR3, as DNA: TGTGCCAGCAGCGACAGAGCCTATGGCTACACCTTC.